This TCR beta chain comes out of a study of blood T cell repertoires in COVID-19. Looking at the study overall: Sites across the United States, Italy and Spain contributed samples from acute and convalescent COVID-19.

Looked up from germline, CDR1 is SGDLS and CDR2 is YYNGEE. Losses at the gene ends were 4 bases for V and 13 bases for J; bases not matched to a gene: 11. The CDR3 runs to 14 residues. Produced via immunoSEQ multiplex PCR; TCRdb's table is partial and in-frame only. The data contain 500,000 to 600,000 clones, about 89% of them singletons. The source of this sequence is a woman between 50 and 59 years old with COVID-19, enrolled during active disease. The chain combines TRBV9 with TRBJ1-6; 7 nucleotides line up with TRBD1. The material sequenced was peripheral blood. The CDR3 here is CASSTSLTGTPLHF. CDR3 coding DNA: TGTGCCAGCAGCACCAGCCTGACAGGGACCCCCCTCCACTTT.